This T cell receptor beta chain was sequenced during a study of blood T cells in healthy people across ages. Turning to the study itself: For every two T cells, template switching captured about one barcoded beta molecule.

Trimming removed 4 bases from V and 3 bases from J; junction bases left unmatched: 4. The CDR3 loop spans 15 amino acids. Looked up from germline, CDR1 is SEHNR and CDR2 is FQNEAQ (reference sequence). In this sample, this clonotype turned up a few times. Antigen specificity is unknown. Isolated per sample were at least 6 million PBMCs. A second PCR, run for about 7 to 12 cycles, used a sample-barcoded 5' primer plus a J-beta primer mix. TCRdb re-analysed the 5' RACE reads in MiXCR, keeping a single row per CDR3 protein. The table shows fewer than 1,000,000 distinct CDR3 sequences, with under 55% occurring only once. Whole-study results and caveats: More naive CD4+ cells and higher diversity marked long-lived donors relative to aged donors. Correlation between TCR beta diversity and naive T cell percentage was strong.

Sequenced: blood. The sequence was obtained from a man in his fifties or sixties in good health. This chain joins TRBV7-9 and TRBJ2-5; 11 bases are shared with TRBD1. This CDR3 is CASSSRDRGEETQYF. In DNA form, the CDR3 reads TGTGCCAGCAGCTCGCGGGACAGGGGGGAAGAGACCCAGTACTTC.